This T cell receptor (beta chain) was identified during a study of OX40 agonist ivuxolimab in advanced cancers. TCRdb's table, derived via immunoSEQ multiplex PCR, lists solely in-frame clones and lacks some. The sample lists over 50,000 clones, about 80% occurring once. The specimen comprised CD4+ or CD8+ T cells sorted from blood, sampled in a trial of the OX40 agonist ivuxolimab. The sequence came from an adult with an advanced solid tumor such as melanoma, head and neck, liver or kidney cancer.

CDR3 region: CAISTTIGIYEQYF. The CDR3 region has the DNA TGTGCCATCAGTACAACAATAGGGATATACGAGCAGTACTTC. The V call is TRBV10-3, the J call TRBJ2-7; D is uncertain. Germline assignment: CDR1 ENHRY and CDR2 SYGVKD. V lost 5 bases and J 4 bases, leaving 15 bases between the germline ends. The CDR3 is made up of 14 amino acids.